The TCR beta chain under discussion was sequenced for a study of OX40 agonist ivuxolimab in advanced cancers. Study-wide context: The costimulatory receptor OX40 (CD134) was targeted by ivuxolimab, a fully human IgG2 agonistic monoclonal antibody. Three dose-escalation patients achieved partial responses, one with hepatocellular carcinoma and two with cutaneous melanoma. The paper covers the monotherapy dose-escalation part of the phase I ivuxolimab trial, which included N ≈ 50 patients. Prior anti-PD-1, anti-PD-L1 or anti-CTLA-4 therapy was permitted, and checkpoint inhibitors had been received by less than 45% of dose-escalation patients. Of the 50 to 55 patients in dose escalation, 19 had hepatocellular carcinoma, roughly 15 had melanoma, 9 had renal cell carcinoma and 9 had head and neck cancer. Intravenous ivuxolimab was administered to patients every 2 weeks at six dose levels: 0.01, 0.1, 0.3, 1.5, 3 and 10 mg/kg. Peripheral TCRbeta sequencing was intended to test whether TCR sequence diversity was altered and clonal T-cell expansion was caused by ivuxolimab. In the dose-escalation cohort, more than 75% of patients were male, and the mean age was approximately 60 years, with a range of roughly 20 to 80. The paper's findings and limits, for the study overall: After ivuxolimab, more expanded clones were found on average in CD8+ T cells than in CD4+ T cells. Low levels of normalized T-cell clonal expansion were also shown by some nonresponding patients. At doses of 0.1 to 3.0 mg/kg, clonal expansion of both CD4+ and CD8+ blood T cells was observed from baseline to week 6. Which antigens the clonally expanded peripheral T cells were specific for was not determined. In partial responders in the 0.1-3.0 mg/kg groups, normalized peripheral clonal expansion was found to be among the lowest, especially among CD8+ T cells.

Looking up the germline V gene (reference sequence) yields CDR1 MNHNY and CDR2 SVGAGI. V and J are trimmed by 5 bases and 8 bases, and the gene matches miss 13 bases of the junction. Spanning cysteine to phenylalanine, the CDR3 consists of 15 amino acids. CDR3 DNA is the only sequence kept; it has 45 bases, read in frame from the first base. Genomic DNA was extracted from sorted cells for sequencing of the TCRbeta CDR3 region. The immunoSEQ Assay was used for sequencing of TCRbeta CDR3 regions. As stored in TCRdb, this immuneACCESS dataset retains in-frame rearrangements with V and J assigned. A fraction of the clones does not appear; measured against another copy, unresolved V genes explain less than half of the discrepancy, and the remainder lacks a known reason. The table for this sample lists around 25,000 clones; 65% to 80% of them were counted only once. In total, the top ten clones hold 15% to 20% of the sample.

A remark on this clone: There is no known antigen for this receptor. No much larger clonotype is one base removed from it; base qualities were not supplied.

Patients with autoimmune disease history or receiving systemic immunosuppression were excluded from the trial. In every dose cohort, peripheral blood was drawn for TCR sequencing at baseline, cycle 4 day 1, and cycle 7 day 1. Samples were obtained from an open-label, multicenter, first-in-human phase I dose-escalation trial of ivuxolimab. Adults with locally advanced or metastatic melanoma, renal cell, hepatocellular, or head and neck squamous cell carcinoma were enrolled in the trial. Before TCR sequencing, CD4+ and CD8+ T cells were separately sorted from peripheral blood. The source material was CD4+ or CD8+ T cells sorted from blood, sampled in a trial of the OX40 agonist ivuxolimab. This clonotype originated in an adult with an advanced solid tumor such as melanoma, head and neck, liver or kidney cancer. Rearrangement joined TRBV6-6 to TRBJ1-2, with TRBD1 identical over 8 junction bases. In nucleotides, the sequence is TGTGCCAGCAGTCCCCGACAGGGGACACGGAAGGGCTACACCTTC. Translated, it reads CASSPRQGTRKGYTF.